The sequence of this TCR beta chain was determined in a study of PD-L1 blockade in urothelial cancer. The wider study: Patients started atezolizumab in about 2014, 1,200 mg intravenously every 3 weeks. Once treatment had started, blood was analyzed at 3 weeks (second dose) and again at 6 weeks. In the patient group, most of the roughly 30 were males with bladder-origin urothelial cancer.

The CDR3 has 11 amino acids. The V end lost 3 bases, the J end lost 7 bases, and 7 bases lay between the germline ends. CDR1 is DFQATT, CDR2 SNEGSKA, per germline (reference sequence). Produced via immunoSEQ multiplex PCR; TCRdb's table is partial and in-frame only. Among around 100,000 clones listed, about 85% were seen once. The specimen was PBMCs, collected around atezolizumab (anti-PD-L1) treatment. This chain uses TRBV20-1 with TRBJ2-1; D is undetermined. The TCR was taken from a man aged 50 to 59 with urothelial cancer. This chain's CDR3 is CSASRQNEQFF. The CDR3 DNA reads as TGCAGTGCTAGCCGCCAGAATGAGCAGTTCTTC.